The present entry profiles one T cell receptor (beta chain) with its context. The antigen is undetermined. This record comes from a study of graft-versus-host responses after intestinal transplantation. Across the whole study: Recipients were all induced with anti-thymocyte globulin, then given tacrolimus and steroids for 3 to 4 years.

The CDR3 sequence is 14 residues long. Germline CDR1 is SGHAT and CDR2 is FQDESV (reference sequence). With V trimmed by 3 bases and J by 1 base, 3 bases remained unmatched. TCRdb's table, derived via immunoSEQ multiplex PCR, lists solely in-frame clones and lacks some. This sample has approximately 46,000 clones, with about 88% found just once. Study-wide points: Early post-transplant HvG declines showed an association with peak circulating GvH clone levels. The marrow of recipients harbored GvH clones, and ileum or blood showed some of them first.

V is TRBV11-1 and J is TRBJ2-7; 7 bases line up with TRBD1. The specimen was unstimulated CD4+ T cells sorted from spleen or lymph node cells, collected before transplant. The TCR was taken from a human donor who was the organ donor for an intestinal transplant. The CDR3 DNA is TGTGCCAGCAGCTTGCGGACAGGTTCCTACGAGCAGTACTTC. As protein: CASSLRTGSYEQYF.